This T cell receptor (beta chain) appears in the sequencing data of a study of graft-versus-host responses after intestinal transplantation. Study-wide results and caveats: Early declines in HvG clones that occurred post-transplant were associated with peak circulating GvH clone levels.

TCRdb keeps only in-frame clones here, not all; method: immunoSEQ multiplex PCR. The sample lists roughly 99,000 clones, roughly 89% occurring once. V was pared by 4 bases and J by 4 bases, with 4 bases of the junction left unmatched. Germline V lookup: CDR1 LNHNV, CDR2 YYDKDF (reference sequence). This CDR3 region has 14 residues. On this clone itself: Antigen unknown.

The clonotype comes from a human donor who was the organ donor for an intestinal transplant. This sample comprised unstimulated CD4+ T cells sorted from spleen or lymph node cells, obtained before transplant. V and J are TRBV15 and TRBJ2-1; 7 nucleotides agree with TRBD1. The CDR3 nucleotides are TGTGCCACCAGCAAATTGGACAGGTACAATGAGCAGTTCTTC. Translation: CATSKLDRYNEQFF.